This T cell receptor (beta chain) was recorded in a study of metastatic and nonmetastatic thyroid tumors (dated by TCRdb to the early 2020s). With respect to the entire study: For patients with malignant and with benign thyroid disease, the researchers compared repertoires between peripheral blood samples and tumor or nodule tissue samples. Overall study outcomes, separate from this receptor: In both blood and tumor samples, TCR beta diversity was reported to be significantly higher in malignant tumors than in benign nodules.

CDR1 and CDR2 (LNHDA, SQIVND) derive from the germline V gene (reference sequence). V has 5 bases trimmed and J has 6 bases trimmed; junction bases matching no gene number 11. The CDR3, from cysteine to phenylalanine, totals 16 residues. The only DNA kept is the CDR3, 48 bases in frame from the first base. Before undergoing thyroid surgery, none of the patients had been given any kind of treatment. Using T-cell receptor beta sequencing, the study looked back at clinical samples from patients collected from the early 2010s to the late 2010s. Comments on this clone: This receptor's antigen is unknown. No base qualities exist here, and no much larger clone lies one base off it.

The library was obtained by PCR. Sequenced on an Illumina HiSeq 4000. High-throughput sequencing was used to profile the TCR beta-chain CDR3 region of each patient. As for the original processing: Drawing on CDR3 differences between clinicopathological groups, the researchers built a classifier meant to tell apart patients with distant-metastatic papillary thyroid cancer. The Shannon index was used to measure repertoire diversity, and the Morisita-Horn index was used to measure how similar tumor and blood repertoires were. In-frame beta chains were kept once TCRdb had trimmed the public reads at Q25 with fastp and called clones with MiXCR. V and J calls and clone size were set by TCRdb, not the authors. The sample table shows 15,000 or so clones, and 25% are seen once. In total, the top ten clones hold 15% of the sample.

The TCR sequence derives from a female donor with papillary thyroid cancer or a benign thyroid nodule (not recorded which). Some clones in this sample may be carry-over from other donors' samples. Here the chain combines TRBV19 and TRBJ2-7, and 12 junction bases match TRBD2. The sample comprised adjacent normal tissue. The DNA reads TGTGCCAGTAGTGGCCCTTCTAGCGGGGGGGCCCGCGAGCAGTACTTC. Its product reads: CASSGPSSGGAREQYF.